These T cell receptor beta chains were read from a single sample in a study of T cells in Graves' hyperthyroidism and ophthalmopathy. TCRdb reanalysed the multiplex PCR reads using MiXCR and keeps one entry per CDR3 protein. Of about 510,000 distinct CDR3 sequences in the sample, about 14% were seen once. The sequencing input was blood. The source is a woman aged 40 to 55 with Graves' hyperthyroidism. CDR3s include the opening cysteine and the closing phenylalanine or tryptophan. Fields, in order: V gene, D gene, J gene, clone size, CDR3 DNA, CDR3 protein. The D gene is left open where the match is weak. A clone size is listed for some rows: how often the clone was seen (once, few, many), or a class if it is expanded.

v_gene: TRBV5-6; d_gene: -; j_gene: TRBJ2-1; abundance: many; CDR3nt: TGTGCCAGCAGCTTGGGACGATTCTACAATGAGCAGTTCTTC; CDR3aa: CASSLGRFYNEQFF
v_gene: TRBV5-1; d_gene: TRBD2; j_gene: TRBJ2-6; abundance: few; CDR3nt: TGCGCCAGCAGCTTGGTCGCTAGCGGGAGGAATACTGAGGCCAACGTCCTGACTTTC; CDR3aa: CASSLVASGRNTEANVLTF
v_gene: TRBV29-1; d_gene: TRBD2; j_gene: TRBJ2-1; abundance: many; CDR3nt: TGCAGCGTTGAAGATATAGCGGGCCTTCCCTGGGCTGAGCAGTTCTTC; CDR3aa: CSVEDIAGLPWAEQFF
v_gene: TRBV2; d_gene: -; j_gene: TRBJ2-1; abundance: many; CDR3nt: TGTGCCAGCAGTGGACAGTACAATGAGCAGTTCTTC; CDR3aa: CASSGQYNEQFF
v_gene: TRBV11-2; d_gene: TRBD1; j_gene: TRBJ1-4; abundance: -; CDR3nt: TGTGCCAGCAGCCAGGCTCGGTCAGGGGGCGACGGAAAACTGTTTTTT; CDR3aa: CASSQARSGGDGKLFF
v_gene: TRBV12-3/TRBV12-4; d_gene: -; j_gene: TRBJ2-1; abundance: few; CDR3nt: TGTGCCAGCAGTTCACAGGTGGAGTCCTACAATGAGCAGTTCTTC; CDR3aa: CASSSQVESYNEQFF
v_gene: TRBV11-2; d_gene: TRBD1; j_gene: TRBJ1-1; abundance: many; CDR3nt: TGTGCCAGCAGCCTAAGACAGGGGAACACTGAAGCTTTCTTT; CDR3aa: CASSLRQGNTEAFF
v_gene: TRBV5-5; d_gene: TRBD1; j_gene: TRBJ1-1; abundance: -; CDR3nt: TGTGCCAGCAGCGGACAGGGAGGAGACACTGAAGCTTTCTTT; CDR3aa: CASSGQGGDTEAFF
v_gene: TRBV28; d_gene: -; j_gene: TRBJ2-7; abundance: many; CDR3nt: TGTGCCTCTACGGGGGCAGGGATCGAGCAGTACTTC; CDR3aa: CASTGAGIEQYF
v_gene: TRBV4-1; d_gene: -; j_gene: TRBJ1-1; abundance: -; CDR3nt: TGCGCCAGCAGCCAAGATTCACAGGGAGGCACTGAAGCTTTCTTT; CDR3aa: CASSQDSQGGTEAFF
v_gene: TRBV4-1; d_gene: -; j_gene: TRBJ2-7; abundance: few; CDR3nt: TGCGCCAGCAGCCAAGCCAGTGAGCGGGAGCAGTACTTC; CDR3aa: CASSQASEREQYF
v_gene: TRBV3-1; d_gene: TRBD2; j_gene: TRBJ2-5; abundance: many; CDR3nt: TGTGCCAGCAGCCAAGATACGTTTAGCGGGAGTAAGACCCAGTACTTC; CDR3aa: CASSQDTFSGSKTQYF
v_gene: TRBV27; d_gene: -; j_gene: TRBJ2-7; abundance: few; CDR3nt: TGTGCCAGCAGTTTATCGCAGGGTACATCCTACGAGCAGTACTTC; CDR3aa: CASSLSQGTSYEQYF
v_gene: TRBV6-2/TRBV6-3; d_gene: -; j_gene: TRBJ1-1; abundance: many; CDR3nt: TGTGCCAGCAGTTACTCGGTTGAAGCTTTCTTT; CDR3aa: CASSYSVEAFF
v_gene: TRBV5-1; d_gene: TRBD2; j_gene: TRBJ2-7; abundance: many; CDR3nt: TGCGCCAGCAGCTTGGATCCTAGCGGGAGATTCGGCGAGCAGTACTTC; CDR3aa: CASSLDPSGRFGEQYF
v_gene: TRBV19; d_gene: -; j_gene: TRBJ1-5; abundance: few; CDR3nt: TGTGCCAGTGGAGATGAGGGCCAGCCCCAGCATTTT; CDR3aa: CASGDEGQPQHF
v_gene: TRBV19; d_gene: -; j_gene: TRBJ1-2; abundance: many; CDR3nt: TGTGCCAGTAGTGACCCAGGGCTTGACTATGGCTACACCTTC; CDR3aa: CASSDPGLDYGYTF
v_gene: TRBV18; d_gene: -; j_gene: TRBJ2-3; abundance: few; CDR3nt: TGTGCCAGCTCACCAAACCTCAGGGAATTAAGCACAGATACGCAGTATTTT; CDR3aa: CASSPNLRELSTDTQYF
v_gene: TRBV24-1; d_gene: -; j_gene: TRBJ2-1; abundance: -; CDR3nt: TGTGCCACCAGTGACGAGGGGGTCTACAATGAGCAGTTCTTC; CDR3aa: CATSDEGVYNEQFF
v_gene: TRBV20-1; d_gene: -; j_gene: TRBJ1-5; abundance: few; CDR3nt: TGCAGTGCTACCGCCGACAGAACTAGCAATCAGCCCCAGCATTTT; CDR3aa: CSATADRTSNQPQHF
v_gene: TRBV20-1; d_gene: TRBD2; j_gene: TRBJ2-7; abundance: many; CDR3nt: TGCAGTGCTAGCAGCCTAGCGGATACGTCCTCCTACGAGCAGTACTTC; CDR3aa: CSASSLADTSSYEQYF
v_gene: TRBV19; d_gene: TRBD1; j_gene: TRBJ2-7; abundance: -; CDR3nt: TGTGCCAGTAGTGAGGGACAGGGTCTTCTCTACGAGCAGTACTTC; CDR3aa: CASSEGQGLLYEQYF
v_gene: TRBV11-1; d_gene: TRBD2; j_gene: TRBJ2-7; abundance: many; CDR3nt: TGTGCCAGCAGTCCGGGGAGCGGGAGGCTCAGCTACGAGCAGTACTTC; CDR3aa: CASSPGSGRLSYEQYF
v_gene: TRBV28; d_gene: -; j_gene: TRBJ1-2; abundance: many; CDR3nt: TGTGCCAGCAGTTTACAGGTCCTCACCTCGGGAGGCTACACCTTC; CDR3aa: CASSLQVLTSGGYTF